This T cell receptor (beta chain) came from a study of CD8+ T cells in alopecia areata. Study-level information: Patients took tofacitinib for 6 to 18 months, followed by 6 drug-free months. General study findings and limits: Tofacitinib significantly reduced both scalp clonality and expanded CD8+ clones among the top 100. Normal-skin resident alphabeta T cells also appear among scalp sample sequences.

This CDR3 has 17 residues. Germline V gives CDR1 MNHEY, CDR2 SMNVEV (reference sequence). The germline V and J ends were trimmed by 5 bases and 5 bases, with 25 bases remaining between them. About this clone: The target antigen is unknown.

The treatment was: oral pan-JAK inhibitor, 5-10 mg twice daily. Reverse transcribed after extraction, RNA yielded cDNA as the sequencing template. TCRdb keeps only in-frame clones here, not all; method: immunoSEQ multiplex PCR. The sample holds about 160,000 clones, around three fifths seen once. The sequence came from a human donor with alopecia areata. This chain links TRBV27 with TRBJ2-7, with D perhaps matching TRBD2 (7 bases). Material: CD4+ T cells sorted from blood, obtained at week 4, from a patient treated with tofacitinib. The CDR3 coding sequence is TGTGCCAGCAGTCGCATGGGGGGGGCGGGATCGTTAAACGAGCAGTACTTC. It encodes CASSRMGGAGSLNEQYF.